Listed below are T cell receptor beta chains from one sample, sequenced in a study of blood T cells in healthy people across ages. TCRdb itself ran the 5' RACE reads through MiXCR, one entry per CDR3 protein. The data contain about 1.8 million distinct CDR3 sequences, 49% of them seen just once; the ten biggest clones take up 2% to 2.5%. Sequenced material: blood. All receptors come from a woman between 40 and 55 years old in good health. The conserved cysteine and the conserved F or W are not part of the CDR3 here. D genes are given only for firm matches. Only part of the rows carry a size: once, few, many, or a class if the clone is expanded.

D gene	clone size	V gene	CDR3 protein
TRBD1	.	TRBV7-9	ASSLRGLNEQF
.	few	TRBV28	ASSLPIGLAKNIQY
.	few	TRBV7-2	ASSLGPGASEQF
.	.	TRBV29-1	SVDFQGWYEQF
.	.	TRBV29-1	GVVKGPKNIQY
.	.	TRBV19	ASSIALATGELF
TRBD2	few	TRBV20-1	SARPSGGLDTQY
.	.	TRBV7-2	ASSLRGGGRERY
.	.	TRBV20-1	SAAGGTNEKLF
.	.	TRBV5-5	ASSLGDTGTDTQY
TRBD2	.	TRBV12-3/TRBV12-4	ASNEPLAGLYNEQF
TRBD1	.	TRBV6-1	ASSAGTGVLDTQY
.	.	TRBV6-6	ASLDQGSNQPQH
TRBD1	.	TRBV15	ATRVSRGPRNEQF
.	.	TRBV5-1	ASSFTGLANYGYT
TRBD2	.	TRBV9	ASSNSGGPETQY
.	.	TRBV7-2	ASSLSTGFRVNEQF
.	few	TRBV4-1	ASSQEVLVNEKLF
TRBD1	few	TRBV7-2	ASSFRTGYTDTQY
.	few	TRBV4-2	ASSPRWY
.	few	TRBV6-5	ASSSRVYEQF
TRBD2	.	TRBV7-2	ASIAGETQETQY
.	few	TRBV5-1	ASNERATDTQY
TRBD1	.	TRBV18	ASSNRDRGDNQPQH
.	.	TRBV3-1	ASSQEWSATGDGGELF
.	.	TRBV4-3	ASSQEVRVGELF
.	.	TRBV15	ATSRDRTGAF
.	.	TRBV7-2	ASKLRGTTDTQY